The 27 T cell receptor beta chains in this list originate from one sample, sequenced in a study of blood T cell repertoires in COVID-19. Measured with immunoSEQ multiplex PCR; TCRdb has only the in-frame clones, and not every one. The sample yields roughly 280,000 clones, around 84% seen once. The sample taken for sequencing was peripheral blood. All receptors come from a man in his sixties with acute or convalescent COVID-19.

V and J are TRBV25-1 and TRBJ1-4, with TRBD1 matching 7 bases. Germline lookup yields CDR1 MGHDK and CDR2 SYGVNS. With V trimmed by 6 bases and J by 5 bases, 6 bases remained unmatched. This CDR3 has 14 residues. The CDR3 nucleotides read TGTGCCAGCAGCGAGGACAGGCACAATGAAAAACTGTTTTTT. It translates to CASSEDRHNEKLFF.

This sequence joins TRBV19 and TRBJ1-5; 10 nucleotides align to TRBD1. Germline CDR1 reads LNHDA; CDR2 reads SQIVND (reference sequence). Losses at the gene ends were 5 bases for V and 6 bases for J; bases not matched to a gene: 7. The CDR3 runs 15 residues. For the CDR3, the DNA is TGTGCCAGTAGTGTTGGACAGGGGGTAGCTCAGCCCCAGCATTTT. Translated, it gives CASSVGQGVAQPQHF.

The rearrangement uses TRBV30 and TRBJ2-4, with no clear D. CDR3 length equals 11 residues. The germline V and J ends were trimmed by 0 bases and 7 bases, with 4 bases remaining between them. Germline V gene sequence: CDR1 GTSNPN, CDR2 SVGIG (reference sequence). The CDR3 region is CAWSVRNIQYF. The CDR3 region has the DNA TGTGCCTGGAGTGTGAGGAACATTCAGTACTTC.

The CDR3 protein is CASSRSGSNTGELFF. CDR3 nucleotide sequence: TGTGCCAGCAGTCGTTCAGGGTCGAACACCGGGGAGCTGTTTTTT. This chain links TRBV6-5 with TRBJ2-2; D is possibly TRBD1 (5 bases). This CDR3 has 15 residues. V lost 5 bases and J lost 0, with 10 bases in between. Germline values: CDR1 MNHEY, CDR2 SVGAGI.

Comment on this clone: Other DNA variants within this sample encode the same CDR3. The genes are TRBV7-2 and TRBJ2-7; D may be TRBD1 (6 bases). CDR3 length: 14 amino acids. The germline CDR1 and CDR2 sequences are SGHTA and FQGNSA. V lost 3 bases to trimming and J lost 2 bases, with 11 bases between them. The CDR3 nucleotides read TGTGCCAGCAGCTTCACTACAGGGACCTACGAGCAGTACTTC. This gives the protein CASSFTTGTYEQYF.

The chain recombines TRBV19 with TRBJ1-6; the D gene is possibly TRBD1 (5 bases). This CDR3 comprises 14 residues. CDR1 LNHDA and CDR2 SQIVND come from the germline V gene (reference sequence). The V end was cut by 4 bases, the J end by 7 bases, with 11 bases between. The CDR3 bases are TGTGCCAGTAGTACGGTCAACAGGAATTCACCCCTCCACTTT. Residues: CASSTVNRNSPLHF. Full variable domain (missing parts from reference TRBV19 and TRBJ1-6): DGGITQSPKYLFRKEGQNVTLSCEQNLNHDAMYWYRQDPGQGLRLIYYSQIVNDFQKGDIAEGYSVSREKKESFPLTVTSAQKNPTAFYLCASSTVNRNSPLHFGNGTRLTVT.

This chain connects TRBV7-9 to TRBJ2-3, with 9 bases identical to TRBD1. Germline assignment: CDR1 SEHNR and CDR2 FQNEAQ (reference sequence). The V gene end was trimmed by 5 bases and the J gene end by 0 bases; junction bases not matched to a gene: 3. The CDR3 has 15 residues. CDR3: CASSIGQGSTDTQYF. The CDR3, as DNA: TGTGCCAGCAGCATCGGACAGGGGAGCACAGATACGCAGTATTTT.

The V and J genes are TRBV7-6 and TRBJ1-2, with 10 bases identical to TRBD1. The CDR3 contains 15 residues. Per germline, CDR1 SGHVS and CDR2 FNYEAQ. Trimming removed 5 bases from V and 2 bases from J; junction bases left unmatched: 5. CDR3 coding DNA: TGTGCCAGCAGCGTAGGGGGACAGGGGAACTATGGCTACACCTTC. Its protein product is CASSVGGQGNYGYTF.

V usage is TRBV18 and J usage is TRBJ1-2; D not resolved. The length of the CDR3 is 15 residues. The germline V and J ends were trimmed by 3 bases and 4 bases, with 15 bases remaining between them. Germline V CDR1 and CDR2: KGHSH, LQKENI. The CDR3 protein is CASSPLEAGIYGYTF. The CDR3 bases are TGTGCCAGCTCACCGTTGGAGGCCGGAATCTATGGCTACACCTTC. The entire variable domain, with the rest obtained from reference TRBV18 and TRBJ1-2, is as follows: NAGVMQNPRHLVRRRGQEARLRCSPMKGHSHVYWYRQLPEEGLKFMVYLQKENIIDESGMPKERFSAEFPKEGPSILRIQQVVRGDSAAYFCASSPLEAGIYGYTFGSGTRLTVV.

V usage is TRBV6-5 and J usage is TRBJ1-5; 11 bases match TRBD1. This CDR3 has 16 amino acids. V lost 2 bases, J lost 4 bases, and 4 bases stayed unmatched. Germline V gene lookup returns CDR1 MNHEY and CDR2 SVGAGI. The CDR3 DNA follows: TGTGCCAGCAGTTACCACCGGGACAGGGGGAATCAGCCCCAGCATTTT. Amino acid sequence: CASSYHRDRGNQPQHF.

The CDR3 reads CASSLTGTGTSEQYF. The CDR3 nucleotides read TGTGCCAGCAGCTTGACCGGGACAGGGACCTCCGAGCAGTACTTC. V and J are TRBV7-9 and TRBJ2-7; 9 nucleotides align to TRBD1. From germline, CDR1 is SEHNR and CDR2 FQNEAQ (reference sequence). This CDR3 contains 15 residues. Germline trimming cut 3 bases from V and 6 bases from J; bases unmatched to any gene: 9.

The chain couples TRBV4-3 to TRBJ2-2; 8 bases are a match to TRBD2. Trimming cost V 1 base and J 5 bases; bases outside gene matches: 3. CDR1 and CDR2 (germline): LGHNA, YSLEER. The CDR3 covers 15 residues. The CDR3: CASSQAPGGTGELFF. CDR3 DNA sequence: TGCGCCAGCAGCCAAGCCCCGGGAGGGACCGGGGAGCTGTTTTTT.

This clone showed up just a few times. The V and J genes are TRBV30 and TRBJ1-1; D unresolved. In germline, CDR1 is GTSNPN, CDR2 SVGIG (reference sequence). The CDR3 covers 13 residues. V gave up 3 bases and J gave up 0 bases, with 8 bases separating them. The CDR3 protein is CAWSQSMNTEAFF. DNA of the CDR3: TGTGCCTGGAGCCAGTCAATGAACACTGAAGCTTTCTTT.

The chain combines TRBV19 with TRBJ1-5, with a tentative D call TRBD1 (6 bases). This CDR3 has 13 residues. The germline CDR1 and CDR2 sequences are LNHDA and SQIVND (reference sequence). Trimming pared 6 bases from V and 2 bases from J, leaving 8 bases between. CDR3 bases: TGTGCCAGTAGGCGACAGGGCAATCAGCCCCAGCATTTT. Residues: CASRRQGNQPQHF.

The V gene is TRBV14, the J gene TRBJ2-5; a weak D match, TRBD2 (5 bases). Between the trimmed V and J ends, which lost 0 bases and 1 base, there was a span of 9 bases. The CDR3 loop spans 15 amino acids. Per the germline V gene, CDR1 is SGHDN and CDR2 is FVKESK. The CDR3 nucleotides are TGTGCCAGCAGCCAAGAGAGGGTGGGCCAAGAGACCCAGTACTTC. It is translated as CASSQERVGQETQYF.

The gene calls are TRBV12-3 or TRBV12-4 and TRBJ2-7; 7 bases align to TRBD1. With 5 bases clipped from V and 2 bases from J, the junction kept 3 bases outside the gene matches. This CDR3 comprises 13 residues. The CDR3 DNA reads TGTGCCAGCAGTCCCGGGACAGCCTACGAGCAGTACTTC. This codes for CASSPGTAYEQYF.

V and J are TRBV5-6 and TRBJ1-5; D remains unclear. Trimming removed 1 base at V and 0 bases at J, with 14 bases between. Germline CDR1 reads SGHDT; CDR2 reads YYEEEE. This CDR3 region has 17 residues. The CDR3 coding sequence is TGTGCCAGCAGCTTGAGGAGGAGTCCATATAGCAATCAGCCCCAGCATTTT. Residues: CASSLRRSPYSNQPQHF.

This CDR3 reads CASSRGNRIDTGELFF. CDR3 nucleotides: TGTGCCAGCAGCCGAGGCAACAGGATAGACACCGGGGAGCTGTTTTTT. This rearrangement joins TRBV5-8 to TRBJ2-2, with a tentative D call TRBD1 (5 bases). CDR1 and CDR2 from the germline V gene are SGHTS and YDEGEE. V shed 4 bases and J shed 3 bases, with 16 bases lying between them. This CDR3 has 16 amino acids.

V and J are TRBV7-3 and TRBJ2-6; D might be TRBD2 (5 bases). The germline gives CDR1 SGHTA, CDR2 FQGTGA. The CDR3 covers 16 residues. Trimming pared 4 bases from V and 0 bases from J, leaving 10 bases between. The CDR3 sequence: CASSSSGSSGANVLTF. The CDR3 region has the DNA TGTGCCAGCAGCTCCTCGGGGAGCTCTGGGGCCAACGTCCTGACTTTC.

This clone was observed a handful of times. This chain joins TRBV19 and TRBJ2-7, with D possibly matching TRBD1 (5 bases). Germline-derived CDR1 and CDR2 are LNHDA and SQIVND (reference sequence). The CDR3 has 14 amino acids. V lost 0 bases, J lost 6 bases, and 12 bases lay in between. The CDR3 sequence: CASSIDLTGFEQYF. CDR3 in DNA: TGTGCCAGTAGTATAGACCTCACAGGCTTCGAGCAGTACTTC. Full variable domain (rest looked up from reference TRBV19 and TRBJ2-7): DGGITQSPKYLFRKEGQNVTLSCEQNLNHDAMYWYRQDPGQGLRLIYYSQIVNDFQKGDIAEGYSVSREKKESFPLTVTSAQKNPTAFYLCASSIDLTGFEQYFGPGTRLTVT.

The J gene is TRBJ2-7, the V gene TRBV11-2; 7 nucleotides align to TRBD2. The ends lost 5 bases at V and 6 bases at J; junction bases unmatched: 10. CDR3 length: 14 amino acids. Per the germline V gene, CDR1 is SGHAT and CDR2 is FQNNGV. CDR3 region: CASSPSGLAVEQYF. The CDR3 DNA reads as TGTGCCAGCAGCCCTAGTGGCCTAGCGGTCGAGCAGTACTTC. Looking up the rest from reference TRBV11-2 and TRBJ2-7 gives the full variable domain: EAGVAQSPRYKIIEKRQSVAFWCNPISGHATLYWYQQILGQGPKLLIQFQNNGVVDDSQLPKDRFSAERLKGVDSTLKIQPAKLEDSAVYLCASSPSGLAVEQYFGPGTRLTVT.

V gene TRBV9 combines with J gene TRBJ2-7; 12 positions agree with TRBD2. The CDR3 is 16 residues long. Germline V lookup: CDR1 SGDLS, CDR2 YYNGEE. V lost 4 bases to trimming and J lost 3 bases; unmatched junction nucleotides: 8. CDR3 region: CASSLLAGGPSYEQYF. The CDR3 coding sequence is TGTGCCAGCAGCCTTCTAGCGGGAGGGCCTAGCTACGAGCAGTACTTC.

This chain links TRBV5-1 with TRBJ2-5, with D maybe TRBD2 (5 bases). V was cut by 4 bases and J by 4 bases, with 23 bases left in between. This CDR3 is built from 17 residues. Germline lookup yields CDR1 SGHRS and CDR2 YFSETQ. The CDR3 loop is CASSRTFLARERETQYF. The CDR3 nucleotides read TGCGCCAGCAGCCGGACGTTCCTAGCCCGGGAACGAGAGACCCAGTACTTC.

The chain combines TRBV5-1 with TRBJ1-1; D possibly corresponds to TRBD1 (6 bases). V shed 0 bases and J shed 5 bases, with 11 bases lying between them. The CDR3 spans 14 residues. Germline lookup yields CDR1 SGHRS and CDR2 YFSETQ. Here the CDR3 DNA reads TGCGCCAGCAGCTTGGCCGGGGGGGCAACTGAAGCTTTCTTT. This translates into CASSLAGGATEAFF.

This chain connects TRBV6-5 to TRBJ2-3, with a weak D call TRBD1 (5 bases). Trimming removed 2 bases from V and 4 bases from J, with 10 bases in between. Germline V gene sequence: CDR1 MNHEY, CDR2 SVGAGI. There are 14 residues in the CDR3. The CDR3 sequence is CASSYSGAADTQYF. The CDR3 nucleotides are TGTGCCAGCAGTTACAGTGGGGCGGCAGATACGCAGTATTTT.

The chain joins TRBV5-1 to TRBJ2-3; 8 bases are a match to TRBD1. The germline CDR1 and CDR2 sequences are SGHRS and YFSETQ. There are 14 residues in the CDR3. The junction had 3 bases not matched to a gene; V was cut back by 3 bases and J by 3 bases. CDR3 in amino acids: CASSWTGMTDTQYF. The CDR3 region has the DNA TGCGCCAGCAGCTGGACAGGGATGACAGATACGCAGTATTTT. The full variable domain, rest sourced from reference TRBV5-1 and TRBJ2-3, is KAGVTQTPRYLIKTRGQQVTLSCSPISGHRSVSWYQQTPGQGLQFLFEYFSETQRNKGNFPGRFSGRQFSNSRSEMNVSTLELGDSALYLCASSWTGMTDTQYFGPGTRLTVL.

The rearrangement links TRBV5-6 to TRBJ1-2; D not certain. This CDR3 spans 12 amino acids. Deletions cut 3 bases from V and 8 bases from J, with 11 bases between. Germline-derived CDR1 and CDR2 are SGHDT and YYEEEE. The DNA for the CDR3 is TGTGCCAGCAGCTCCGGGTCATCCGGCTACACCTTC. The encoded protein is CASSSGSSGYTF.